The present T cell receptor beta chain was sequenced within a study of blood T cell repertoires in COVID-19. Study-wide background: Samples taken during acute and convalescent COVID-19 were collected in the United States, Italy and Spain.

Germline V gene sequence: CDR1 MNHNY, CDR2 SVGAGI (reference sequence). V lost 8 bases, J lost 0 bases, and 11 bases lay in between. This CDR3 has 15 residues. Data came from immunoSEQ multiplex PCR; TCRdb stores just in-frame clones and leaves some out. The profile covers 150,000 to 170,000 clones, with 70% to 85% appearing a single time and 25% to 30% taken by the ten largest. This chain joins TRBV6-6 and TRBJ1-6; D unclear. The source of this sequence is a woman in her sixties with acute or convalescent COVID-19. The sample consisted of peripheral blood. The DNA of the CDR3 is TGTGCCAGCGCCTTTTCTAGCTCCTATAATTCACCCCTCCACTTT. Protein: CASAFSSSYNSPLHF.